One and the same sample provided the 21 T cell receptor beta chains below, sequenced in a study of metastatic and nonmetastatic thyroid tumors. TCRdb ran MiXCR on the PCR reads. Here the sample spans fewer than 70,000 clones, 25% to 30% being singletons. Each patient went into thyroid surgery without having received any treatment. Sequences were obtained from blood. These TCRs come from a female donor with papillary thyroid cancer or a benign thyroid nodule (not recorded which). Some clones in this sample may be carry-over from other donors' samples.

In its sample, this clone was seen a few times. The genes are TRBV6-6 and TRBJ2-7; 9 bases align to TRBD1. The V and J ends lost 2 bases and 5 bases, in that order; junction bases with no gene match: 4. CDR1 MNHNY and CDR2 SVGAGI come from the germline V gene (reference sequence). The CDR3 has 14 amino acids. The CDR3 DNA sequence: TGTGCCAGCAGTTACGGGACAGGGTTTAACGAGCAGTACTTC. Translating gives CASSYGTGFNEQYF.

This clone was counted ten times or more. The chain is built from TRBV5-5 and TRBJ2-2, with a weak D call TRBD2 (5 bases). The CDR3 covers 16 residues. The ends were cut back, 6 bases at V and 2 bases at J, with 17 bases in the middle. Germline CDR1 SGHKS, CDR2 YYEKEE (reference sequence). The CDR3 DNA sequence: TGTGCCAGCACGGTGATAGTGGGAGTTAACACCGGGGAGCTGTTTTTT. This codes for CASTVIVGVNTGELFF.

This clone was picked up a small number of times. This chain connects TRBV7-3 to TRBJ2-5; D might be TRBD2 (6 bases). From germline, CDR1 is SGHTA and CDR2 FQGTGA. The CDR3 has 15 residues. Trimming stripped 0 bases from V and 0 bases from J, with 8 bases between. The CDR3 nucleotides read TGTGCCAGCAGCTTAACGGGGGGTTACCAAGAGACCCAGTACTTC. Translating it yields CASSLTGGYQETQYF.

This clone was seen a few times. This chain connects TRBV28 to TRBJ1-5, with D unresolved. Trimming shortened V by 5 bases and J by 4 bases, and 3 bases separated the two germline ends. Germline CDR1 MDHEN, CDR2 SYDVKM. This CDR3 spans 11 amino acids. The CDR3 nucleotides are TGTGCCAGCAGTCAGAATCAGCCCCAGCATTTT. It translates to CASSQNQPQHF.

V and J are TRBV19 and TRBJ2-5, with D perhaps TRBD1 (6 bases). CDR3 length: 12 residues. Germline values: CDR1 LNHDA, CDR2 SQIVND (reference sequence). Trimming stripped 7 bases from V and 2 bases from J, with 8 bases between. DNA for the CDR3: TGTGCCAGTATGGACAGACAAGAGACCCAGTACTTC. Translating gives CASMDRQETQYF.

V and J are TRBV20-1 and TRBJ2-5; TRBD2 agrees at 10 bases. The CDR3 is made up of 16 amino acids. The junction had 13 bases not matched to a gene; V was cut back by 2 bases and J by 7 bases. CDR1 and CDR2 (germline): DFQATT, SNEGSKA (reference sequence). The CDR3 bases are TGCAGTGCTAGATCGGATAGCGGGGGGTTTGAGTGGACCCAGTACTTC. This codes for CSARSDSGGFEWTQYF.

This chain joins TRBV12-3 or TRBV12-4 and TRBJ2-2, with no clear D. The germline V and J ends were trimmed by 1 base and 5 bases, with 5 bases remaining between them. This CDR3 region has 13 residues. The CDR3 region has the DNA TGTGCCAGCAGTTTAGAAGGAACCGGGGAGCTGTTTTTT. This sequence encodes CASSLEGTGELFF.

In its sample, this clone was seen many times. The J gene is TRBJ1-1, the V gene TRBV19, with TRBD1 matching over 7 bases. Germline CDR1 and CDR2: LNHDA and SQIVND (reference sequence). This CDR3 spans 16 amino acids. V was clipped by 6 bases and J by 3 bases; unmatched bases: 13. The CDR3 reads CASRGTGDRGDTEAFF. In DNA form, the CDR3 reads TGTGCCAGTAGAGGTACAGGGGACCGGGGGGACACTGAAGCTTTCTTT.

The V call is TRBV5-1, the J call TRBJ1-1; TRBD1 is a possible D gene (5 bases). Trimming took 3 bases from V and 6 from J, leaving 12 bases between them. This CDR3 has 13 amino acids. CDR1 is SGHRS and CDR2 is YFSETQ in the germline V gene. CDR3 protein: CASSSGGGAEAFF. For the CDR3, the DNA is TGCGCCAGCAGCTCCGGCGGGGGGGCTGAAGCTTTCTTT.

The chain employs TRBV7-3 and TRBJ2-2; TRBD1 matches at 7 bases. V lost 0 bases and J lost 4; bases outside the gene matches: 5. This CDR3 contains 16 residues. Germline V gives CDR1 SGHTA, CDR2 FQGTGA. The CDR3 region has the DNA TGTGCCAGCAGCTTAACAGGGGGCAGAGGCACCGGGGAGCTGTTTTTT. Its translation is CASSLTGGRGTGELFF.

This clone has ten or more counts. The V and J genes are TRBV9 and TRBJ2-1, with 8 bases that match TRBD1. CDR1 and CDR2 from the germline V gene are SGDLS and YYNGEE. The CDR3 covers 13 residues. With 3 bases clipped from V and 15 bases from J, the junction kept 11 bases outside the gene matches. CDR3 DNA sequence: TGTGCCAGCAGCGCGAGATCCGGGACAGGTGTGTTCTTC. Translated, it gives CASSARSGTGVFF.

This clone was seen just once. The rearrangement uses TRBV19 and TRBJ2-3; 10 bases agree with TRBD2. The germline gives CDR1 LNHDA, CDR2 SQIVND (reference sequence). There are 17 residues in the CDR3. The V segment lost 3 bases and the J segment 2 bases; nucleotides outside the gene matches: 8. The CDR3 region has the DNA TGTGCCAGTAGTATCCGCCAACTAGCGGGACCCACAGATACGCAGTATTTT. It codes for CASSIRQLAGPTDTQYF.

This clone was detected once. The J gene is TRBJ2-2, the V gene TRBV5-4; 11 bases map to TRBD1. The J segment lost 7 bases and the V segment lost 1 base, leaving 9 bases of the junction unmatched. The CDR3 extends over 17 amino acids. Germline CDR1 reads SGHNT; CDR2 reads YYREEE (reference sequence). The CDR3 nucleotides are TGTGCCAGCAGCTTGCGAGGGACAGGGGGTCCTATCGGGGAGCTGTTTTTT. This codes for CASSLRGTGGPIGELFF.

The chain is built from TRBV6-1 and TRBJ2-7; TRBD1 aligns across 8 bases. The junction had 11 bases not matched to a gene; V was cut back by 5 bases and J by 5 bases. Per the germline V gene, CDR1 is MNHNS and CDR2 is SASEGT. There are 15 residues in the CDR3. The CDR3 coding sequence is TGTGCCAGCAGTACCAGGGGGCGCGGGGTGGACGAGCAGTACTTC. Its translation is CASSTRGRGVDEQYF.

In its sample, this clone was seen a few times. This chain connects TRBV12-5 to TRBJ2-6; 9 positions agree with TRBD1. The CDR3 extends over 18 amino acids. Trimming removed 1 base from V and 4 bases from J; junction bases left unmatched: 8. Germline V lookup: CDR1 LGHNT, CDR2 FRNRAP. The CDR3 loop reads CASGLANLQGAGANVLTF. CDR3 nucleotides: TGTGCTAGTGGTTTGGCTAATCTACAGGGGGCGGGGGCCAACGTCCTGACTTTC.

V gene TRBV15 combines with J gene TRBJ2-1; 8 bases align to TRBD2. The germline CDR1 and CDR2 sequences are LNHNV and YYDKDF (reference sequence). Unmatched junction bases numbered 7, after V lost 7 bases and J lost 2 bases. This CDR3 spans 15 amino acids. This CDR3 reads CATKGREAPYNEQFF. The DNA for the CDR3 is TGTGCCACCAAGGGGCGGGAGGCCCCCTACAATGAGCAGTTCTTC.

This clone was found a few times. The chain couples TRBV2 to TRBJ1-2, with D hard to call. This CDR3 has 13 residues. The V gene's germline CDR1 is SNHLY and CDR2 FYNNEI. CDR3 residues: CASGRSLADGYTF. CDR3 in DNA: TGTGCTTCCGGCCGGAGCCTGGCGGATGGCTACACCTTC.

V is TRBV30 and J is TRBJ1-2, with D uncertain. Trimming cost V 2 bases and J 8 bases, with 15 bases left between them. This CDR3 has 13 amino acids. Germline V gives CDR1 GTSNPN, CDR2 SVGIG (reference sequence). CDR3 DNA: TGTGCCTGGAGTAGAGCTATAAGGGAGGGCTACACCTTC. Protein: CAWSRAIREGYTF.

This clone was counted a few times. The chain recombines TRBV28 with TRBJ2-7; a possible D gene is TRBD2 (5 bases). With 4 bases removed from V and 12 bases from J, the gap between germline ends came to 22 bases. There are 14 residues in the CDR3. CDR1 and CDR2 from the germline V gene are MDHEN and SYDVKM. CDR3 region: CASSSRRAPLKLYF. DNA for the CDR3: TGTGCCAGCAGTTCCAGGCGGGCCCCTCTCAAGCTGTACTTC.

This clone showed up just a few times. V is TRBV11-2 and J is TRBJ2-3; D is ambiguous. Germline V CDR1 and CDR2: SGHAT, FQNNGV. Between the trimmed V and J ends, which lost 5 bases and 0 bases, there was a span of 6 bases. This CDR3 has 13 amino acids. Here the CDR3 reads CASSDGSTDTQYF. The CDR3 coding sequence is TGTGCCAGCAGCGATGGGAGCACAGATACGCAGTATTTT. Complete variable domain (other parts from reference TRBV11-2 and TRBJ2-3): EAGVAQSPRYKIIEKRQSVAFWCNPISGHATLYWYQQILGQGPKLLIQFQNNGVVDDSQLPKDRFSAERLKGVDSTLKIQPAKLEDSAVYLCASSDGSTDTQYFGPGTRLTVL.

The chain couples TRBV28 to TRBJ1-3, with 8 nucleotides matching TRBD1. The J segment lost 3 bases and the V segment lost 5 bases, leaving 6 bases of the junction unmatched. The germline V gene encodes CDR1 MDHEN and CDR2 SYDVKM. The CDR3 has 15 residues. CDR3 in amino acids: CASSPPGGYGNTIYF. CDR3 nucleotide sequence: TGTGCCAGCAGTCCTCCAGGGGGCTATGGAAACACCATATATTTT.